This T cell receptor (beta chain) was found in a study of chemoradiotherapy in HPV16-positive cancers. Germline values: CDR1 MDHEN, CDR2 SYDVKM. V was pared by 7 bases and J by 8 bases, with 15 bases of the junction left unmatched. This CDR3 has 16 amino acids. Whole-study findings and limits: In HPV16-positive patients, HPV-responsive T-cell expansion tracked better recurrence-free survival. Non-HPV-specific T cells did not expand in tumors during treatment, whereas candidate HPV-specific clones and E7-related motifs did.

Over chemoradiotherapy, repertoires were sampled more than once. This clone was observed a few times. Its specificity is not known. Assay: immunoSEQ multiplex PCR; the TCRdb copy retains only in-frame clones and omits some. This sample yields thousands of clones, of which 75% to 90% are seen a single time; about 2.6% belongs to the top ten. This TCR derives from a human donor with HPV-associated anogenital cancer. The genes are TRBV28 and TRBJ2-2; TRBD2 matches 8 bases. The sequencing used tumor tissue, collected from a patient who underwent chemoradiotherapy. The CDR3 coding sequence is TGTGCCAGCAAAACCCGGGAGGGGGGAGGTCCAGGGGAGCTGTTTTTT. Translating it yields CASKTREGGGPGELFF.